This T cell receptor beta chain derives from a study of T cells in Graves' hyperthyroidism and ophthalmopathy. For the study at large: Initial diagnosis, before any treatment, was when peripheral blood was collected.

Amplified TCR beta CDR3 regions came from RNA transcripts. The primer set for the first-round RT-PCR of the TCR CDR3 was HTBI. MiXCR, run by TCRdb on the multiplex PCR reads, gives a single entry per CDR3 protein. The table includes more than 600,000 distinct CDR3 sequences, roughly 15% detected once. Hyperthyroidism of Graves' type that showed no ophthalmopathy progression within 18 months was stable. A patient was excluded if there was uncontrolled infection, other autoimmune disease, pregnancy or lactation. Germline CDR1 and CDR2: KGHSH and LQKENI. V lost 3 bases to trimming and J lost 4 bases; unmatched junction nucleotides: 11. The length of the CDR3 is 17 residues.

The specimen sequenced was blood. This TCR was recovered from a man aged 18 to 29 with Graves' hyperthyroidism. The chain carries TRBV18 and TRBJ2-1, with 8 bases fitting TRBD2. The chain's CDR3 is CASSPGLALPRYNEQFF. The DNA of the CDR3 is TGTGCCAGCTCACCTGGACTAGCCCTGCCCAGGTACAATGAGCAGTTCTTC. Looking up the rest from reference TRBV18 and TRBJ2-1 gives the full variable domain: NAGVMQNPRHLVRRRGQEARLRCSPMKGHSHVYWYRQLPEEGLKFMVYLQKENIIDESGMPKERFSAEFPKEGPSILRIQQVVRGDSAAYFCASSPGLALPRYNEQFFGPGTRLTVL.